What follows are 30 T cell receptor beta chains derived from one specimen sequenced in a study of blood T cell repertoires in COVID-19. Libraries were prepared by immunoSEQ multiplex PCR; TCRdb keeps only in-frame clonotypes and omits some of them. The sample shows about 60,000 clones, about 88% of them seen only once. The material sequenced was peripheral blood. The receptors shown here come from a human donor in a cohort sampled during active COVID-19.

The chain couples TRBV27 to TRBJ1-6; 8 bases are a match to TRBD1. Unmatched junction bases numbered 13, after V lost 3 bases and J lost 9 bases. From germline, CDR1 is MNHEY and CDR2 SMNVEV (reference sequence). The CDR3 consists of 17 residues. CDR3 nucleotides: TGTGCCAGCAGTTTTTCGTTTTCAGGGGGCGCGGGTTCACCCCTCCACTTT. Translating it yields CASSFSFSGGAGSPLHF.

The V and J genes are TRBV4-3 and TRBJ2-5; TRBD2 matches 8 bases. The CDR3 has 17 amino acids. V lost 0 bases, J lost 1 base, and 7 bases stayed unmatched. CDR1 LGHNA and CDR2 YSLEER come from the germline V gene. CDR3 coding DNA: TGCGCCAGCAGCCAAGAATTTCCAGCGGGAGTCCAAGAGACCCAGTACTTC. It yields the protein CASSQEFPAGVQETQYF.

This chain links TRBV7-6 with TRBJ2-5; 7 nucleotides agree with TRBD2. After removal of 1 base from V and 9 bases from J, the junction contained 11 bases not matched to a gene. Germline CDR1 is SGHVS and CDR2 is FNYEAQ. The CDR3 runs to 15 residues. CDR3 DNA: TGTGCCAGCAGCTTAGGGGGCGCGGGAGTGGAGGCCCAGTACTTC. Protein product: CASSLGGAGVEAQYF.

The chain combines TRBV7-8 with TRBJ2-3; 8 nucleotides match TRBD2. CDR3 length equals 15 residues. Losses at the gene ends were 4 bases for V and 7 bases for J; bases not matched to a gene: 10. Germline CDR1 reads SGHVS; CDR2 reads FQNEAQ. The CDR3 spells CASSSSNGGVYTQYF. CDR3 nucleotides: TGTGCCAGCAGCTCCTCGAACGGGGGGGTGTATACGCAGTATTTT.

This chain joins TRBV11-2 and TRBJ2-1; D gene ambiguous. V dropped 5 bases and J dropped 10 bases, with 12 bases sitting between them. This CDR3 has 12 residues. Germline V gene lookup returns CDR1 SGHAT and CDR2 FQNNGV. The CDR3 reads CASSITGSEQFF. Written as DNA, the CDR3 is TGTGCCAGCAGCATCACCGGGTCGGAGCAGTTCTTC.

This clone was counted a few times. The chain uses TRBV6-1 and TRBJ1-2; D is undetermined. The ends were cut back, 3 bases at V and 5 bases at J, with 13 bases in the middle. The CDR3 consists of 14 residues. Germline V gene data show CDR1 as MNHNS and CDR2 as SASEGT. The CDR3 DNA sequence: TGTGCCAGCAGTGATGGATCTCGGGGTTATGGCTACACCTTC. This gives the protein CASSDGSRGYGYTF.

The chain couples TRBV7-9 to TRBJ2-1, with TRBD2 as a possible D gene (6 bases). Germline V gene sequence: CDR1 SEHNR, CDR2 FQNEAQ (reference sequence). The CDR3 consists of 17 residues. The V and J ends lost 4 bases and 2 bases respectively, with 18 bases between them. This chain's CDR3 is CASSSVLLTSTYNEQFF. DNA of the CDR3: TGTGCCAGCAGCTCTGTCTTGTTAACTAGCACCTACAATGAGCAGTTCTTC.

The chain recombines TRBV4-3 with TRBJ2-7; TRBD1 aligns across 10 bases. In germline, CDR1 is LGHNA, CDR2 YSLEER. The V and J ends lost 2 bases and 3 bases, in that order; junction bases with no gene match: 4. The CDR3 covers 15 residues. The CDR3 here is CASSQPGQGIYEQYF. CDR3 DNA: TGCGCCAGCAGCCAACCGGGACAGGGGATCTACGAGCAGTACTTC.

The chain recombines TRBV9 with TRBJ2-7, with 9 positions matching TRBD2. The CDR3 is 16 residues long. The J segment lost 5 bases and the V segment lost 2 bases, leaving 11 bases of the junction unmatched. The germline V gene has CDR1 SGDLS and CDR2 YYNGEE. CDR3 sequence: CASSVLGLAFVHEQYF. In DNA form, the CDR3 reads TGTGCCAGCAGCGTCCTAGGACTAGCGTTTGTCCACGAGCAGTACTTC.

This clone is termed medium-sized (0.01 to 0.1%). The V gene is TRBV19, the J gene TRBJ1-5, with no clear D. The CDR3 is 13 residues long. The V end lost 4 bases, the J end lost 7 bases, and 11 bases lay between the germline ends. Germline loops: CDR1 LNHDA, CDR2 SQIVND (reference sequence). The CDR3 region is CASSNGEPQPQHF. The CDR3 DNA is TGTGCCAGTAGTAATGGAGAGCCCCAGCCCCAGCATTTT.

This sequence joins TRBV30 and TRBJ1-6; D ambiguous. This CDR3 region has 15 residues. The germline gives CDR1 GTSNPN, CDR2 SVGIG (reference sequence). Deletions cut 1 base from V and 5 bases from J, with 12 bases between. The CDR3 region is CAWSANAANNSPLHF. In DNA form, the CDR3 reads TGTGCCTGGAGTGCTAACGCGGCGAATAATTCACCCCTCCACTTT.

The chain is built from TRBV7-2 and TRBJ2-5; D is unresolved. The germline V and J ends were trimmed by 1 base and 5 bases, with 11 bases remaining between them. The germline V gene has CDR1 SGHTA and CDR2 FQGNSA. There are 14 residues in the CDR3. The CDR3 DNA reads TGTGCCAGCAGCTTAGTACCCCACGGGGAGACCCAGTACTTC. Translation: CASSLVPHGETQYF.

The V gene is TRBV4-2, the J gene TRBJ1-2; 8 nucleotides align to TRBD1. This CDR3 contains 21 residues. Germline V CDR1 and CDR2: LGHNA, YNFKEQ. J gave up 2 bases and V 1 base, and 21 bases lay outside the gene matches. The CDR3 protein is CASSQVAGGGQQNHFNYGYTF. The CDR3 DNA follows: TGTGCCAGCAGCCAAGTAGCAGGGGGCGGGCAGCAAAACCACTTCAACTATGGCTACACCTTC.

The CDR3 nucleotides read TGTGCCAGCACCAAACAGGGCTCTGGAAACACCATATATTTT. The encoded protein is CASTKQGSGNTIYF. The chain combines TRBV3-1 (or the pseudogene TRBV3-2) with TRBJ1-3; maybe TRBD1 (6 bases). The germline V and J ends were trimmed by 7 bases and 0 bases, with 10 bases remaining between them. Germline V gene data show CDR1 as LGHDT and CDR2 as YNNKEL (reference sequence). The CDR3 sequence is 14 residues long.

V usage is TRBV9 and J usage is TRBJ2-7, with D tentatively TRBD1 (6 bases). The CDR3 loop spans 13 amino acids. In germline, CDR1 is SGDLS, CDR2 YYNGEE. The V end lost 4 bases, the J end lost 2 bases, and 10 bases lay between the germline ends. The CDR3 region is CASSNQGTYEQYF. The CDR3 DNA reads as TGTGCCAGCAGCAATCAGGGGACCTACGAGCAGTACTTC.

Of note for this clone: Different DNA sequences within this sample yield the same CDR3. V usage is TRBV5-6 and J usage is TRBJ2-6; the D gene is possibly TRBD2 (6 bases). Trimming stripped 2 bases from V and 0 bases from J, with 18 bases between. This CDR3 contains 19 residues. Germline CDR1 and CDR2: SGHDT and YYEEEE. This CDR3 reads CASSLMTGWGDSGANVLTF. The CDR3 DNA follows: TGTGCCAGCAGCTTAATGACTGGGTGGGGGGACTCTGGGGCCAACGTCCTGACTTTC.

The chain uses TRBV7-5 and TRBJ2-3; no check of the table's D call, TRBD2, against the DNA was made. TRBV7-5 corresponds to a pseudogene. CDR3 size: 15 residues. The CDR3 spells CARSSLGGGADTQYF. Written as DNA, the CDR3 is TGTGCCAGAAGCTCGTTGGGCGGGGGTGCAGATACGCAGTATTTT.

The chain couples TRBV3-1 (or the pseudogene TRBV3-2) to TRBJ2-7; 11 bases are a match to TRBD2. Per germline, CDR1 LGHDT and CDR2 YNNKEL (reference sequence). Trimming cost V 4 bases and J 5 bases; bases outside gene matches: 19. The CDR3 runs to 19 residues. CDR3: CASSLGLADPPSSGDEQYF. The CDR3 DNA reads as TGTGCCAGCAGCCTGGGACTAGCGGATCCACCATCTTCGGGCGACGAGCAGTACTTC.

Here the CDR3 DNA reads TGCGCCAGCAGCCTTCCCTACAACACCGGGGAGCTGTTTTTT. Protein sequence: CASSLPYNTGELFF. The chain links TRBV4-1 to TRBJ2-2; D remains unclear. Trimming removed 4 bases from V and 2 bases from J, with 8 bases in between. The CDR3 runs to 14 residues. Germline V gene sequence: CDR1 MGHRA, CDR2 YSYEKL.

Here the CDR3 DNA reads TGCGCCAGCAGCCAAGAAGGGTCGGGGGGGCCGGATACGCAGTATTTT. This gives the protein CASSQEGSGGPDTQYF. This rearrangement joins TRBV4-3 to TRBJ2-3; 8 bases align to TRBD2. The CDR3 extends over 16 amino acids. Germline values: CDR1 LGHNA, CDR2 YSLEER. The trim removed 0 bases at V and 6 bases at J, leaving 8 bases unmatched.

The rearrangement links TRBV28 to TRBJ1-2; TRBD1 aligns across 8 bases. CDR1 and CDR2 (germline): MDHEN, SYDVKM. J was trimmed by 8 bases and V by 5 bases; bases with no gene match: 13. The CDR3 extends over 15 amino acids. CDR3 bases: TGTGCCAGCAGTGAACTCCGACAGGGGAGACGCGGCTACACCTTC. Its protein is CASSELRQGRRGYTF.

The chain is built from TRBV7-8 and TRBJ1-5, with 9 bases identical to TRBD1. The CDR3 totals 19 residues. Germline V gives CDR1 SGHVS, CDR2 FQNEAQ. Trimming took 2 bases from V and 5 from J; bases not matched to a gene: 16. The CDR3 DNA reads as TGTGCCAGCAGCTTAAGGGGGACAGGGAACGATTTTGAATATCAGCCCCAGCATTTT. Its translation is CASSLRGTGNDFEYQPQHF.

V is TRBV12-3 or TRBV12-4 and J is TRBJ1-1, with D hard to call. V was cut by 8 bases and J by 0 bases, with 10 bases left in between. This CDR3 is built from 13 residues. DNA for the CDR3: TGTGCCAGCGGTCGGCAGGTGAACACTGAAGCTTTCTTT. It specifies CASGRQVNTEAFF.

V gene TRBV6-2 or TRBV6-3 combines with J gene TRBJ2-1; possible D gene TRBD1, 6 bases. V was clipped by 2 bases and J by 7 bases, with 15 bases between them. CDR3 length: 15 residues. Germline V gives CDR1 MNHEY, CDR2 SVGEGT. Written as DNA, the CDR3 is TGTGCCAGCAGTTACAGGCAGGGGCTGGTGAATGAGCAGTTCTTC. This sequence encodes CASSYRQGLVNEQFF.

With respect to this clone: A read error may produce the germline difference seen at one junction end. The genes are TRBV2 and TRBJ1-2, with no clear D. Germline CDR1 SNHLY, CDR2 FYNNEI. The CDR3 is 13 amino acids. The DNA for the CDR3 is TGTGCCAGCAGTCAAGCGGAGTGGAAGGGCTACACCTTC. Its translation is CASSQAEWKGYTF. The whole variable domain, filled in from reference TRBV2 and TRBJ1-2, reads EPEVTQTPSHQVTQMGQEVILRCVPISNHLYFYWYRQILGQKVEFLVSFYNNEISEKSEIFDDQFSVERPDGSNFTLKIRSTKLEDSAMYFCASSQAEWKGYTFGSGTRLTVV.

The table lists this clone with a count of one. The V gene is TRBV24-1, the J gene TRBJ1-2, with 7 positions matching TRBD1. From germline, CDR1 is KGHDR and CDR2 SFDVKD. There are 13 residues in the CDR3. V dropped 2 bases and J dropped 8; count of bases not matched to a gene: 4. The CDR3 coding sequence is TGTGCCACCAGTGATTCGACAGGGAAGGGCTACACCTTC. Residues: CATSDSTGKGYTF.

J is TRBJ1-1 and V is TRBV10-3; D is possibly TRBD1 (6 bases). The CDR3 is 12 residues long. Per germline, CDR1 ENHRY and CDR2 SYGVKD. Trimming left V 4 bases short and J 6 bases short, with 9 bases between. The chain's CDR3 is CAISATGPEAFF. The CDR3 region has the DNA TGTGCCATCAGTGCAACAGGGCCTGAAGCTTTCTTT.

This clone came up a few times. The rearrangement joins TRBV7-9 to TRBJ2-3; 10 bases line up with TRBD2. Per germline, CDR1 SEHNR and CDR2 FQNEAQ (reference sequence). The CDR3 is made up of 19 amino acids. V shed 8 bases, J shed 1 base, and the junction held 18 bases outside the gene matches. The DNA of the CDR3 is TGTGCCAGCGGGAGGGTAGCGGGAGGCCCAATAGCTCGCACAGATACGCAGTATTTT. Its protein product is CASGRVAGGPIARTDTQYF.

V and J are TRBV4-3 and TRBJ2-1; 8 bases are shared with TRBD2. Germline trimming cut 4 bases from V and 4 bases from J; bases unmatched to any gene: 6. This CDR3 has 15 residues. Per germline, CDR1 LGHNA and CDR2 YSLEER. CDR3 sequence (DNA): TGCGCCAGCAGCCTTGGCGCTAGCGGGTACAATGAGCAGTTCTTC. Protein: CASSLGASGYNEQFF.

The genes are TRBV29-1 and TRBJ1-1; D gene ambiguous. Germline V gene sequence: CDR1 SQVTM, CDR2 ANQGSEA. This CDR3 is built from 15 residues. Trimming pared 4 bases from V and 4 bases from J, leaving 19 bases between. Here the CDR3 DNA reads TGCAGCGTTGTTTCTCCCGCCGTAGCGGGCACTGAAGCTTTCTTT. Protein sequence: CSVVSPAVAGTEAFF.